These 11 T cell receptor beta chains were all obtained from the same sample, sequenced in a study of cytomegalovirus exposure and HLA in healthy donors. The PCR ran on 60 Vbeta and 13 Jbeta primers. Using immunoSEQ multiplex PCR, the repertoire was profiled, and TCRdb retains in-frame clones only, with some absent. The sample includes around 38,000 clones, around three fifths seen only once; the top ten take around 18%. Sequencing was performed on PBMCs. These receptors were obtained from a man aged 50-60 years in good health and CMV-seropositive.

The CDR3 protein is CASSWGRSNYGYTF. CDR3 bases: TGTGCCAGCAGTTGGGGCAGGTCTAACTATGGCTACACCTTC. The chain combines TRBV27 with TRBJ1-2, with D possibly TRBD1 on 5 matching bases. CDR3 length: 14 residues. From germline, CDR1 is MNHEY and CDR2 SMNVEV (reference sequence). Between the trimmed V and J ends, which lost 4 bases and 0 bases, there was a span of 9 bases.

Turning to this clone: This same CDR3 is encoded by further DNA sequences in the sample. CDR3 in DNA: TGCAGTGCTACACTTCAAGAGACCCAGTACTTC. It specifies CSATLQETQYF. The gene calls are TRBV20-1 and TRBJ2-5; D call uncertain. The CDR3 covers 11 residues. The V gene lost 4 bases and the J gene lost 2 bases, with 5 bases spanning the gap. Germline CDR1 DFQATT, CDR2 SNEGSKA (reference sequence).

This chain uses TRBV6-1 with TRBJ1-2, with 7 bases fitting TRBD1. Germline CDR1 and CDR2: MNHNS and SASEGT. Trimming at V came to 4 bases and at J to 6 bases, leaving 11 bases not matched to a gene. The CDR3 is 15 residues long. The DNA of the CDR3 is TGTGCCAGCAGTGGAAACCACTTGCAGGGGGATGGCTACACCTTC. Translation gives CASSGNHLQGDGYTF.

The genes are TRBV30 and TRBJ2-5, with 10 nucleotides matching TRBD1. Judging by the DNA end, TRBJ2-7 fits better; the J call may be wrong. The germline V gene encodes CDR1 GTSNPN and CDR2 SVGIG (reference sequence). The CDR3 has 14 residues. The CDR3 spells CAWTAGTGAYEQYF. Here the CDR3 DNA reads TGTGCCTGGACGGCCGGGACAGGGGCCTACGAGCAGTACTTC.

V gene TRBV7-8 combines with J gene TRBJ1-1; D remains ambiguous. The germline V gene has CDR1 SGHVS and CDR2 FQNEAQ. The CDR3 is 14 amino acids. Trimming removed 1 base at V and 1 base at J, with 7 bases between. The CDR3 here is CASSLGRENTEAFF. DNA for the CDR3: TGTGCCAGCAGCTTAGGACGGGAGAACACTGAAGCTTTCTTT.

This rearrangement joins TRBV5-8 to TRBJ1-1; D is unclear. Germline V lookup: CDR1 SGHTS, CDR2 YDEGEE. The CDR3 totals 12 residues. The V and J ends lost 1 base and 8 bases respectively, with 9 bases between them. The CDR3 DNA is TGTGCCAGCAGCTTGAGTCACGAGGAAGCTTTCTTT. It specifies CASSLSHEEAFF.

This clone turned up a few times. The rearrangement uses TRBV5-5 and TRBJ2-7; D perhaps matches TRBD1 (5 bases). The germline V gene encodes CDR1 SGHKS and CDR2 YYEKEE (reference sequence). The length of the CDR3 is 14 residues. Between the trimmed V and J ends, which lost 0 bases and 1 base, there was a span of 8 bases. The CDR3 reads CASSLASGSYEQYF. DNA for the CDR3: TGTGCCAGCAGCTTGGCGTCAGGGTCCTACGAGCAGTACTTC.

J is TRBJ1-6 and V is TRBV9, with 8 bases matching TRBD1. V shed 3 bases and J 8 bases; nucleotides not matched to a gene: 7. CDR3 length equals 15 residues. CDR1 SGDLS and CDR2 YYNGEE come from the germline V gene. CDR3 loop: CASSEGRGHDSPLHF. CDR3 bases: TGTGCCAGCAGCGAGGGCAGGGGGCACGATTCACCCCTCCACTTT.

The chain couples TRBV6-4 to TRBJ2-2, with 8 bases that match TRBD2. The junction had 6 bases not matched to a gene; V was cut back by 11 bases and J by 1 base. Germline V gene data show CDR1 as MRHNA and CDR2 as SNTAGT. CDR3 length: 14 residues. This CDR3 is CASMREENTGELFF. The CDR3 DNA reads TGTGCCTCGATGCGGGAGGAGAACACCGGGGAGCTGTTTTTT.

This clone appeared a few times. The chain carries TRBV10-3 and TRBJ1-2; 8 nucleotides agree with TRBD1. The CDR3 consists of 14 residues. In germline, CDR1 is ENHRY, CDR2 SYGVKD. V was pared by 5 bases and J by 1 base, with 3 bases of the junction left unmatched. As DNA, the CDR3 is TGTGCCATCAGTTCGGACAGGGATAACTATGGCTACACCTTC. This sequence encodes CAISSDRDNYGYTF.

V gene TRBV19 combines with J gene TRBJ2-2, with D possibly matching TRBD1 (5 bases). Trimming removed 4 bases from V and 6 bases from J, with 9 bases in between. In germline, CDR1 is LNHDA, CDR2 SQIVND (reference sequence). The length of the CDR3 is 13 residues. The CDR3 sequence is CASSTQGSGELFF. CDR3 nucleotides: TGTGCCAGTAGTACTCAGGGATCCGGGGAGCTGTTTTTT.